Included here is one T cell receptor beta chain sequence, with context. The table came from immunoSEQ multiplex PCR; TCRdb's copy has only in-frame clones and leaves some out. The repertoire holds under 600,000 clones, with about three quarters as singletons. CDR1 is SGHRS and CDR2 is YFSETQ in the germline V gene. V lost 2 bases, J lost 4 bases, and 6 bases stayed unmatched. The CDR3 sequence is 16 residues long. The data were obtained in a study of shared clonotypes between healthy human individuals. The TCR sequence derives from a woman in her 40s in good health. Some clones in this sample may be carry-over from other donors' samples. The genes are TRBV5-1 and TRBJ2-2; 9 bases are shared with TRBD2. The sample taken for sequencing was PBMCs. The CDR3 loop reads CASSFRGGVGTGELFF. The CDR3 nucleotides read TGCGCCAGCAGCTTCCGCGGGGGGGTTGGCACCGGGGAGCTGTTTTTT.